A single sample is the source of the 29 T cell receptor beta chains below, sequenced in a study of blood T cell repertoires in COVID-19. Generated by immunoSEQ multiplex PCR, the TCRdb table keeps only in-frame clones and is missing some. The sample yields some 200,000 clones, 83% seen once. The sample consisted of peripheral blood. The receptors derive from a woman aged 25-40 years with COVID-19, enrolled during active disease.

V usage is TRBV18 and J usage is TRBJ2-5, with a possible D match to TRBD2 (6 bases). The germline gives CDR1 KGHSH, CDR2 LQKENI. The length of the CDR3 is 13 residues. The V end lost 3 bases, the J end lost 4 bases, and 9 bases lay between the germline ends. CDR3 sequence: CASSPVEGETQYF. CDR3 coding DNA: TGTGCCAGCTCACCGGTGGAGGGAGAGACCCAGTACTTC. Complete variable domain (other parts from reference TRBV18 and TRBJ2-5): NAGVMQNPRHLVRRRGQEARLRCSPMKGHSHVYWYRQLPEEGLKFMVYLQKENIIDESGMPKERFSAEFPKEGPSILRIQQVVRGDSAAYFCASSPVEGETQYFGPGTRLLVL.

The chain employs TRBV5-1 and TRBJ1-2; maybe TRBD1 (5 bases). CDR1 is SGHRS and CDR2 is YFSETQ in the germline V gene. The CDR3 sequence is 12 residues long. V was cut by 4 bases and J by 8 bases, with 12 bases left in between. The CDR3 DNA follows: TGCGCCAGCAGCAACGACAGAGGCGGCTACACCTTC. Encoded protein: CASSNDRGGYTF.

The V call is TRBV29-1, the J call TRBJ1-1; tentatively, D is TRBD1 (6 bases). This CDR3 region has 13 residues. Germline values: CDR1 SQVTM, CDR2 ANQGSEA. V was shortened by 7 bases and J by 1 base, with 13 bases between the two germline ends. The CDR3 reads CSGGRGGNTEAFF. Written as DNA, the CDR3 is TGCAGCGGCGGAAGGGGGGGGAACACTGAAGCTTTCTTT.

This clone was seen more than once but under ten times. This chain links TRBV19 with TRBJ2-6, with a tentative D call TRBD1 (6 bases). V lost 5 bases, J lost 4 bases, and 15 bases lay in between. The CDR3 spans 16 residues. Germline V gene sequence: CDR1 LNHDA, CDR2 SQIVND (reference sequence). CDR3 region: CASSPRMGAGANVLTF. The CDR3 bases are TGTGCCAGTAGTCCCCGGATGGGGGCCGGGGCCAACGTCCTGACTTTC. Full variable domain (outside the CDR3, taken from reference TRBV19 and TRBJ2-6): DGGITQSPKYLFRKEGQNVTLSCEQNLNHDAMYWYRQDPGQGLRLIYYSQIVNDFQKGDIAEGYSVSREKKESFPLTVTSAQKNPTAFYLCASSPRMGAGANVLTFGAGSRLTVL.

The genes are TRBV5-4 and TRBJ2-5; D possibly corresponds to TRBD1 (7 bases). Germline V gene data show CDR1 as SGHNT and CDR2 as YYREEE (reference sequence). This CDR3 is 13 amino acids long. Trimming left V 4 bases short and J 8 bases short, with 15 bases between. For the CDR3, the DNA is TGTGCCAGCAGCCCCGGACAGGAGGGTACCCAGTACTTC. Its translation: CASSPGQEGTQYF.

This clone has a count of ten or more. The chain is built from TRBV19 and TRBJ1-2; 9 bases are a match to TRBD1. Germline CDR1 is LNHDA and CDR2 is SQIVND (reference sequence). The CDR3 totals 18 residues. J lost 1 base, V lost 5 bases, and 14 bases had no gene match. CDR3 in amino acids: CASSPSDRGYSLNYGYTF. CDR3 DNA sequence: TGTGCCAGTAGTCCTTCGGACAGGGGTTACTCACTTAACTATGGCTACACCTTC. Together with reference TRBV19 and TRBJ1-2, the CDR3 gives the full variable domain: DGGITQSPKYLFRKEGQNVTLSCEQNLNHDAMYWYRQDPGQGLRLIYYSQIVNDFQKGDIAEGYSVSREKKESFPLTVTSAQKNPTAFYLCASSPSDRGYSLNYGYTFGSGTRLTVV.

The gene calls are TRBV2 and TRBJ1-5, with 7 bases identical to TRBD1. Trimming removed 8 bases from V and 6 bases from J; junction bases left unmatched: 10. This CDR3 has 14 residues. Germline CDR1 is SNHLY and CDR2 is FYNNEI. CDR3 region: CASSLQGSGQPQHF. DNA of the CDR3: TGTGCCAGCTCGCTACAGGGGTCGGGTCAGCCCCAGCATTTT.

The rearrangement uses TRBV29-1 and TRBJ1-5; unclear D gene. With 4 bases removed from V and 5 bases from J, the gap between germline ends came to 12 bases. Germline V gene sequence: CDR1 SQVTM, CDR2 ANQGSEA. The CDR3 has 13 residues. In DNA form, the CDR3 reads TGCAGCGTTGTGATAGTAGCCGATCAGCCCCAGCATTTT. It encodes CSVVIVADQPQHF.

This chain connects TRBV4-1 to TRBJ2-1; the match to TRBD2 covers 9 bases. The CDR3 runs to 16 residues. Germline V gene data show CDR1 as MGHRA and CDR2 as YSYEKL. J was trimmed by 4 bases and V by 0 bases; bases with no gene match: 4. Written as DNA, the CDR3 is TGCGCCAGCAGCCAAGAGGGACTAGCCCTTTACAATGAGCAGTTCTTC. Encoded protein: CASSQEGLALYNEQFF.

This clone was seen only once. V usage is TRBV19 and J usage is TRBJ2-7; D perhaps matches TRBD2 (6 bases). The germline V gene has CDR1 LNHDA and CDR2 SQIVND (reference sequence). Deletions cut 4 bases from V and 2 bases from J, with 18 bases between. This CDR3 contains 16 residues. DNA for the CDR3: TGTGCCAGTAGTAACCCCCGTAGCGGCGTTCCCTACGAGCAGTACTTC. It codes for CASSNPRSGVPYEQYF.

The rearrangement joins TRBV6-6 to TRBJ1-5; no definite D call. This CDR3 has 13 residues. V was shortened by 4 bases and J by 6 bases, with 10 bases between the two germline ends. The germline gives CDR1 MNHNY, CDR2 SVGAGI (reference sequence). This CDR3 is CASSLEGGQPQHF. CDR3 coding DNA: TGTGCCAGCAGTTTGGAGGGCGGTCAGCCCCAGCATTTT.

The genes are TRBV7-7 and TRBJ2-5; 11 bases align to TRBD1. J lost 5 bases, V lost 3 bases, and 5 bases had no gene match. CDR1 and CDR2 from the germline V gene are SSHAT and FNYEAQ (reference sequence). The CDR3 covers 15 residues. DNA for the CDR3: TGTGCCAGCAGCTTGGACAGGGGGCTGGGGGAGACCCAGTACTTC. Its translation is CASSLDRGLGETQYF.

The chain is built from TRBV9 and TRBJ1-5; 8 bases map to TRBD1. Germline V gives CDR1 SGDLS, CDR2 YYNGEE. The ends lost 4 bases at V and 5 bases at J; junction bases unmatched: 8. The CDR3 runs to 15 residues. The CDR3, as DNA: TGTGCCAGCAGCCCCGGACAGGGCGAATATCAGCCCCAGCATTTT. This encodes CASSPGQGEYQPQHF. Using reference TRBV9 and TRBJ1-5 for the parts outside the CDR3, the full variable domain is DSGVTQTPKHLITATGQRVTLRCSPRSGDLSVYWYQQSLDQGLQFLIQYYNGEERAKGNILERFSAQQFPDLHSELNLSSLELGDSALYFCASSPGQGEYQPQHFGDGTRLSIL.

The chain is built from TRBV30 and TRBJ2-2; no reliable D call. V lost 2 bases and J lost 2, with 9 bases in between. The germline CDR1 and CDR2 sequences are GTSNPN and SVGIG (reference sequence). The CDR3 contains 14 residues. In DNA form, the CDR3 reads TGTGCCTGGAGTTACCAGCGTAACACCGGGGAGCTGTTTTTT. The encoded protein is CAWSYQRNTGELFF.

The J gene is TRBJ1-3, the V gene TRBV30; D not certain. The CDR3 contains 17 residues. V dropped 0 bases and J dropped 0 bases, with 15 bases sitting between them. Looked up from germline, CDR1 is GTSNPN and CDR2 is SVGIG (reference sequence). The DNA of the CDR3 is TGTGCCTGGAGTGTACGCGGTCCCGCTAGCTCTGGAAACACCATATATTTT. Translated: CAWSVRGPASSGNTIYF.

The chain has TRBV7-9 and TRBJ1-2; no firm D call. Between the trimmed V and J ends, which lost 2 bases and 2 bases, there was a span of 9 bases. This CDR3 is 14 amino acids long. Germline V CDR1 and CDR2: SEHNR, FQNEAQ (reference sequence). DNA of the CDR3: TGTGCCAGCAGCTTAAACGGGAGGAACTATGGCTACACCTTC. Protein sequence: CASSLNGRNYGYTF.

The CDR3 DNA is TGTGCCAGCAGCCAGAGCATTGCGGGAGGCCATCTTTACAATGAGCAGTTCTTC. Amino acid sequence: CASSQSIAGGHLYNEQFF. The rearrangement joins TRBV4-2 to TRBJ2-1, with TRBD2 matching 8 bases. The CDR3 contains 18 residues. Germline assignment: CDR1 LGHNA and CDR2 YNFKEQ. The trim removed 3 bases at V and 4 bases at J, leaving 14 bases unmatched.

This chain joins TRBV9 and TRBJ2-2; D remains ambiguous. V was clipped by 0 bases and J by 2 bases, with 5 bases between them. CDR3 length: 14 amino acids. The germline V gene has CDR1 SGDLS and CDR2 YYNGEE. The CDR3 nucleotides read TGTGCCAGCAGCGTAGTACACAACACCGGGGAGCTGTTTTTT. Protein: CASSVVHNTGELFF.

The chain recombines TRBV24-1 with TRBJ1-4; no definite D call. CDR1 is KGHDR and CDR2 is SFDVKD in the germline V gene. The germline V and J ends were trimmed by 0 bases and 4 bases, with 11 bases remaining between them. This CDR3 has 16 amino acids. CDR3 DNA sequence: TGTGCCACCAGTGATTTGAAATCGGGAGGTAATGAAAAACTGTTTTTT. Its protein product is CATSDLKSGGNEKLFF.

A single count supports this clone. The V and J genes are TRBV12-3 or TRBV12-4 and TRBJ1-1; D uncertain. The length of the CDR3 is 12 residues. Trimming shortened V by 3 bases and J by 6 bases, and 8 bases separated the two germline ends. The CDR3 sequence: CASSLSASEAFF. The DNA of the CDR3 is TGTGCCAGCAGTTTGAGTGCGTCTGAAGCTTTCTTT.

J is TRBJ2-5 and V is TRBV5-8; D is unresolved. V was cut by 2 bases and J by 5 bases, with 13 bases left in between. The CDR3 covers 14 residues. Germline V gene sequence: CDR1 SGHTS, CDR2 YDEGEE. In DNA form, the CDR3 reads TGTGCCAGCAGCTTTGAACGGAGTGCGGAGACCCAGTACTTC. Protein sequence: CASSFERSAETQYF.

This chain connects TRBV18 to TRBJ1-3; the D gene is possibly TRBD1 (6 bases). Germline lookup yields CDR1 KGHSH and CDR2 LQKENI. Trimming left V 3 bases short and J 3 bases short, with 15 bases between. This CDR3 region has 16 residues. The CDR3 DNA reads TGTGCCAGCTCACCTTCTCTACAGGGATTTGGAAACACCATATATTTT. Amino acids: CASSPSLQGFGNTIYF.

This clone appeared a single time. V and J are TRBV11-2 and TRBJ1-1, with a weak D call TRBD1 (5 bases). The CDR3 extends over 13 amino acids. Trimming took 5 bases from V and 5 from J, leaving 12 bases between them. The germline V gene encodes CDR1 SGHAT and CDR2 FQNNGV. CDR3 nucleotide sequence: TGTGCCAGCAGCCCCCCAGGGAATACTGAAGCTTTCTTT. It translates to CASSPPGNTEAFF.

The chain combines TRBV7-9 with TRBJ2-2; TRBD1 is a possible D gene (6 bases). Per the germline V gene, CDR1 is SEHNR and CDR2 is FQNEAQ (reference sequence). CDR3 length: 15 amino acids. V was shortened by 4 bases and J by 2 bases, with 11 bases between the two germline ends. This chain's CDR3 is CASSSPGHNTGELFF. The CDR3 DNA reads as TGTGCCAGCAGCTCTCCGGGACACAACACCGGGGAGCTGTTTTTT.

The genes are TRBV6-5 and TRBJ2-5; 9 nucleotides agree with TRBD2. Germline V gene lookup returns CDR1 MNHEY and CDR2 SVGAGI. The CDR3 extends over 14 amino acids. The junction had 7 bases not matched to a gene; V was cut back by 6 bases and J by 5 bases. CDR3 region: CASSRSGSMETQYF. In DNA form, the CDR3 reads TGTGCCAGCAGCCGTAGCGGGAGTATGGAGACCCAGTACTTC.

The genes are TRBV2 and TRBJ2-3, with TRBD1 matching 7 bases. The junction had 1 base not matched to a gene; V was cut back by 4 bases and J by 0 bases. This CDR3 has 14 residues. Germline CDR1 SNHLY, CDR2 FYNNEI. This CDR3 reads CASSVDRSTDTQYF. The CDR3 region has the DNA TGTGCCAGCAGTGTGGACAGGAGCACAGATACGCAGTATTTT. Variable domain in full (rest from reference TRBV2 and TRBJ2-3): EPEVTQTPSHQVTQMGQEVILRCVPISNHLYFYWYRQILGQKVEFLVSFYNNEISEKSEIFDDQFSVERPDGSNFTLKIRSTKLEDSAMYFCASSVDRSTDTQYFGPGTRLTVL.

In this sample, this clone turned up a few times. This chain links TRBV9 with TRBJ2-5; 8 bases match TRBD2. V dropped 0 bases and J dropped 5; count of bases not matched to a gene: 9. From germline, CDR1 is SGDLS and CDR2 YYNGEE. The CDR3 runs 16 residues. The chain's CDR3 is CASSVGWGLGGETQYF. In DNA form, the CDR3 reads TGTGCCAGCAGCGTAGGATGGGGACTAGGGGGTGAGACCCAGTACTTC.

This clone was recorded a few times. The chain combines TRBV28 with TRBJ1-5; D is unclear. CDR3 length equals 12 residues. V was shortened by 3 bases and J by 7 bases, with 7 bases between the two germline ends. CDR1 is MDHEN and CDR2 is SYDVKM in the germline V gene. The CDR3 reads CASSFLWQPQHF. CDR3 coding DNA: TGTGCCAGCAGTTTTCTATGGCAGCCCCAGCATTTT.

This clone has at least ten counts. The chain couples TRBV12-3 or TRBV12-4 to TRBJ2-1; the D gene is possibly TRBD2 (5 bases). V was cut by 7 bases and J by 8 bases, with 15 bases left in between. This CDR3 contains 13 residues. The CDR3 loop reads CASTNPGSHEQFF. CDR3 DNA sequence: TGTGCCAGCACCAACCCGGGGAGCCATGAGCAGTTCTTC.